This T cell receptor beta chain was retrieved from a study of PD-L1 blockade in urothelial cancer. As for the study in general: Atezolizumab therapy began for patients in the mid-2010s, dosed at 1,200 mg intravenously every 3 weeks.

The time point was: pretreatment peripheral blood. TCRdb's copy holds only in-frame clones and misses some; the assay was immunoSEQ multiplex PCR. The table records 60,000 to 75,000 clones, 84% of them present only once. The source is a woman between 70 and 85 years old with urothelial cancer. Sequences were derived from PBMCs, sampled around atezolizumab (anti-PD-L1) treatment.

DNA of the CDR3: TGCGCCAGCAGCCCTGGACACTTTCAAGAGACCCAGTACTTC. It translates to CASSPGHFQETQYF. This chain joins TRBV5-1 and TRBJ2-5, with D possibly TRBD1 on 5 matching bases. The CDR3 has 14 amino acids. Trimming pared 4 bases from V and 2 bases from J, leaving 12 bases between. Germline CDR1 SGHRS, CDR2 YFSETQ.